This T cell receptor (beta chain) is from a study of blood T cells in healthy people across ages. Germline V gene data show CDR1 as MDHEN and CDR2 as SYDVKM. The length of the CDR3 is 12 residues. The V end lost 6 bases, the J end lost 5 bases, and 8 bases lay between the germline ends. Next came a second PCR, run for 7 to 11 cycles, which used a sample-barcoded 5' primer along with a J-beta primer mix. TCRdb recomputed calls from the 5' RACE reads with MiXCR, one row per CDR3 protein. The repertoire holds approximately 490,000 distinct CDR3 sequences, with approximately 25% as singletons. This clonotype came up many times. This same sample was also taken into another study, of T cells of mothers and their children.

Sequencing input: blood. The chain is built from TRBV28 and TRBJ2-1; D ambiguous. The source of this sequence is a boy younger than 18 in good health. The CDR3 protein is CASSPTDNEQFF. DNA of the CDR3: TGTGCCAGCAGCCCCACTGACAATGAGCAGTTCTTC.